The 31 T cell receptor beta chains presented below share a single source sample, sequenced in a study of shared clonotypes between healthy human individuals. TCRdb keeps only in-frame clones here, not all; method: immunoSEQ multiplex PCR. The sample yields some 470,000 clones, over 60% seen once. Input material: PBMCs. Source of these receptors: a middle-aged woman in good health. Some clones in this sample may be carry-over from other donors' samples.

This chain connects TRBV6-1 to TRBJ1-2; D remains ambiguous. Germline V CDR1 and CDR2: MNHNS, SASEGT. Deletions cut 4 bases from V and 0 bases from J, with 6 bases between. The CDR3 is made up of 13 amino acids. This CDR3 is CASSGRTNYGYTF. In DNA form, the CDR3 reads TGTGCCAGCAGTGGCAGGACTAACTATGGCTACACCTTC.

This chain connects TRBV4-3 to TRBJ2-2, with 7 bases matching TRBD1. V gave up 1 base and J gave up 3 bases; unmatched junction bases: 11. CDR1 and CDR2 from the germline V gene are LGHNA and YSLEER. The CDR3 sequence is 18 residues long. The CDR3 region has the DNA TGCGCCAGCAGCCAAGGACCGCCCGGGACAGAGTACACCGGGGAGCTGTTTTTT. Protein: CASSQGPPGTEYTGELFF.

V and J are TRBV11-2 and TRBJ2-5; no definite D call. Trimming took 0 bases from V and 6 from J, leaving 5 bases between them. This CDR3 is 12 amino acids long. Per the germline V gene, CDR1 is SGHAT and CDR2 is FQNNGV. The CDR3 nucleotides read TGTGCCAGCAGCTTAGAAGGAAAGACCCAGTACTTC. It specifies CASSLEGKTQYF.

This chain uses TRBV27 with TRBJ1-1; maybe TRBD1 (6 bases). Germline CDR1 is MNHEY and CDR2 is SMNVEV (reference sequence). The CDR3 loop spans 17 amino acids. V was cut by 0 bases and J by 8 bases, with 22 bases left in between. The CDR3 loop is CASSLSGFLVEQGEAFF. The CDR3 bases are TGTGCCAGCAGTTTATCGGGTTTCTTGGTGGAACAGGGCGAAGCTTTCTTT.

J is TRBJ2-1 and V is TRBV6-1; D unresolved. V gave up 0 bases and J gave up 10 bases, with 13 bases separating them. The CDR3 totals 14 residues. Germline assignment: CDR1 MNHNS and CDR2 SASEGT. DNA of the CDR3: TGTGCCAGCAGTGAAGCCTATCGCCAGACAGAGCAGTTCTTC. Translating it yields CASSEAYRQTEQFF.

This clone came up many times. The rearrangement uses TRBV9 and TRBJ2-1; 11 nucleotides agree with TRBD2. The germline gives CDR1 SGDLS, CDR2 YYNGEE. The J segment lost 0 bases and the V segment lost 4 bases, leaving 3 bases of the junction unmatched. This CDR3 region has 16 residues. For the CDR3, the DNA is TGTGCCAGCAGCCTGACTAGCGGGACCTCCTACAATGAGCAGTTCTTC. Translation: CASSLTSGTSYNEQFF. The whole variable domain, filled in from reference TRBV9 and TRBJ2-1, reads DSGVTQTPKHLITATGQRVTLRCSPRSGDLSVYWYQQSLDQGLQFLIQYYNGEERAKGNILERFSAQQFPDLHSELNLSSLELGDSALYFCASSLTSGTSYNEQFFGPGTRLTVL.

J is TRBJ2-5 and V is TRBV5-4; D gene uncertain. Germline V gene data show CDR1 as SGHNT and CDR2 as YYREEE (reference sequence). V was clipped by 1 base and J by 0 bases, with 4 bases between them. The CDR3 loop spans 13 amino acids. CDR3 loop: CASSLRNQETQYF. The CDR3 DNA reads as TGTGCCAGCAGCTTGAGGAACCAAGAGACCCAGTACTTC.

This clone appeared a few times. The V gene is TRBV5-4, the J gene TRBJ2-2, with 13 bases lining up with TRBD2. The CDR3 covers 15 residues. Looked up from germline, CDR1 is SGHNT and CDR2 is YYREEE (reference sequence). After removal of 0 bases from V and 7 bases from J, the junction contained 0 bases not matched to a gene. The CDR3 is CASSLGLAGGGELFF. CDR3 nucleotides: TGTGCCAGCAGCTTGGGACTAGCGGGAGGCGGGGAGCTGTTTTTT.

The rearrangement links TRBV6-5 to TRBJ2-1; 10 bases map to TRBD2. CDR3 length: 15 residues. Germline V gene sequence: CDR1 MNHEY, CDR2 SVGAGI. Trimming cost V 2 bases and J 5 bases; bases outside gene matches: 3. This CDR3 is CASSYQLAGHNEQFF. CDR3 in DNA: TGTGCCAGCAGTTACCAACTAGCGGGGCACAATGAGCAGTTCTTC.

The V gene is TRBV28, the J gene TRBJ1-1, with D hard to call. This CDR3 region has 14 residues. From germline, CDR1 is MDHEN and CDR2 SYDVKM. The germline V and J ends were trimmed by 2 bases and 2 bases, with 9 bases remaining between them. CDR3 coding DNA: TGTGCCAGCAGTTTAACGACGGATAACACTGAAGCTTTCTTT. This sequence encodes CASSLTTDNTEAFF. The full variable domain, its missing parts supplied by reference TRBV28 and TRBJ1-1, is DVKVTQSSRYLVKRTGEKVFLECVQDMDHENMFWYRQDPGLGLRLIYFSYDVKMKEKGDIPEGYSVSREKKERFSLILESASTNQTSMYLCASSLTTDNTEAFFGQGTRLTVV.

This clone appeared a few times. The V and J genes are TRBV11-2 and TRBJ2-7; D is possibly TRBD2 (6 bases). The CDR3 covers 14 residues. Germline lookup yields CDR1 SGHAT and CDR2 FQNNGV. Trimming pared 3 bases from V and 2 bases from J, leaving 11 bases between. DNA for the CDR3: TGTGCCAGCAGCTTGAGCGGGCCACCCTACGAGCAGTACTTC. Protein: CASSLSGPPYEQYF.

Only one count was recorded for this clone. The rearrangement joins TRBV11-2 to TRBJ2-7, with a possible D match to TRBD2 (6 bases). Germline CDR1 is SGHAT and CDR2 is FQNNGV. Trimming left V 3 bases short and J 2 bases short, with 11 bases between. This CDR3 spans 14 amino acids. This CDR3 is CASSFRDLTYEQYF. The CDR3 DNA reads TGTGCCAGCAGCTTCCGGGACTTGACCTACGAGCAGTACTTC.

The V and J genes are TRBV7-8 and TRBJ2-1; no definite D call. CDR1 is SGHVS, CDR2 FQNEAQ, per germline. V was clipped by 6 bases and J by 1 base, with 4 bases between them. This CDR3 region has 12 residues. CDR3 region: CASRGSYNEQFF. CDR3 DNA: TGTGCCAGCAGGGGGTCCTACAATGAGCAGTTCTTC.

This rearrangement joins TRBV5-8 to TRBJ1-5; perhaps TRBD1 as D (6 bases). The CDR3 length is 18 residues. V was clipped by 3 bases and J by 4 bases, with 23 bases between them. The V gene's germline CDR1 is SGHTS and CDR2 YDEGEE. Here the CDR3 reads CASSSERGDLTLNQPQHF. The CDR3 DNA follows: TGTGCCAGCAGCTCCGAGAGGGGGGACCTGACTTTAAATCAGCCCCAGCATTTT.

This clone occurred a few times. This rearrangement joins TRBV7-3 to TRBJ2-2; no firm D call. The germline gives CDR1 SGHTA, CDR2 FQGTGA. Deletions cut 5 bases from V and 4 bases from J, with 17 bases between. The CDR3 has 16 residues. The CDR3 region is CASSPTPLVSTGELFF. The CDR3, as DNA: TGTGCCAGCAGCCCTACCCCGCTAGTCAGCACCGGGGAGCTGTTTTTT.

The V call is TRBV28, the J call TRBJ1-2; D is unclear. Trimming stripped 5 bases from V and 8 bases from J, with 15 bases between. The germline V gene has CDR1 MDHEN and CDR2 SYDVKM. CDR3 length: 13 amino acids. The CDR3 DNA is TGTGCCAGCAGTCCCCATCCGGTGGGGGGCTACACCTTC. Its translation: CASSPHPVGGYTF.

This clone has more than one count but fewer than ten. CDR3: CASSLNTGKETQYF. DNA of the CDR3: TGTGCCAGCAGCTTAAATACAGGGAAAGAGACCCAGTACTTC. The rearrangement joins TRBV5-4 to TRBJ2-5; D is possibly TRBD1 (6 bases). Trimming stripped 2 bases from V and 3 bases from J, with 11 bases between. Germline V gene lookup returns CDR1 SGHNT and CDR2 YYREEE (reference sequence). This CDR3 has 14 amino acids.

As regards this clone: This sequence is one base from a far larger clone and is likely a read error. Within the sample, other DNA sequences also encode this same CDR3. The chain employs TRBV5-1 and TRBJ2-2, with 7 bases aligning to TRBD2. The CDR3 is 16 residues long. Trimming at V came to 4 bases and at J to 3 bases, leaving 9 bases not matched to a gene. Looked up from germline, CDR1 is SGHRS and CDR2 is YFSETQ. The CDR3 nucleotides read TGCGCCAGCAGCCCGCGTCGGGCGGGAGACACCGGGGAGCTGTTTTTT. Protein product: CASSPRRAGDTGELFF. The entire variable domain, with the rest obtained from reference TRBV5-1 and TRBJ2-2, is as follows: KAGVTQTPRYLIKTRGQQVTLSCSPISGHRSVSWYQQTPGQGLQFLFEYFSETQRNKGNFPGRFSGRQFSNSRSEMNVSTLELGDSALYLCASSPRRAGDTGELFFGEGSRLTVL.

The gene calls are TRBV5-6 and TRBJ1-1; TRBD1 agrees at 7 bases. J lost 8 bases, V lost 4 bases, and 11 bases had no gene match. Germline V gene lookup returns CDR1 SGHDT and CDR2 YYEEEE. The CDR3 sequence is 14 residues long. CDR3 in amino acids: CASSRWTGGLEAFF. CDR3 DNA: TGTGCCAGCAGCAGATGGACAGGAGGGCTAGAAGCTTTCTTT.

The chain employs TRBV28 and TRBJ2-2; maybe TRBD2 (6 bases). Germline assignment: CDR1 MDHEN and CDR2 SYDVKM. Trimming pared 7 bases from V and 0 bases from J, leaving 9 bases between. This CDR3 contains 14 residues. CDR3 coding DNA: TGTGCCAGCACAATAGCGGCGAACACCGGGGAGCTGTTTTTT. Translated, it gives CASTIAANTGELFF.

The V and J genes are TRBV10-3 and TRBJ1-2, with D uncertain. The CDR3 has 15 amino acids. From germline, CDR1 is ENHRY and CDR2 SYGVKD. V lost 3 bases and J lost 3, with 14 bases in between. CDR3: CAISESGRGDYGYTF. The CDR3 DNA follows: TGTGCCATCAGTGAATCAGGACGTGGGGACTATGGCTACACCTTC.

The rearrangement uses TRBV28 and TRBJ2-5; possible D gene TRBD2, 6 bases. The germline V gene encodes CDR1 MDHEN and CDR2 SYDVKM. V dropped 5 bases and J dropped 1 base, with 23 bases sitting between them. This CDR3 region has 18 residues. The CDR3 spells CASSRAFRVAALQETQYF. The CDR3 DNA sequence: TGTGCCAGCAGTCGAGCCTTTCGGGTAGCGGCGCTCCAAGAGACCCAGTACTTC.

The J gene is TRBJ2-5, the V gene TRBV5-4; TRBD2 might be the D (5 bases). The CDR3 extends over 14 amino acids. Germline CDR1 reads SGHNT; CDR2 reads YYREEE (reference sequence). Between the trimmed V and J ends, which lost 4 bases and 3 bases, there was a span of 13 bases. CDR3 coding DNA: TGTGCCAGCAGCGCCAAGAGGGCTGAAGAGACCCAGTACTTC. Its protein product is CASSAKRAEETQYF.

This clone was seen ten or more times. V usage is TRBV6-5 and J usage is TRBJ2-7; TRBD1 might be the D (6 bases). The V and J ends lost 6 bases and 5 bases respectively, with 14 bases between them. Per germline, CDR1 MNHEY and CDR2 SVGAGI. The CDR3 has 13 amino acids. The CDR3 DNA follows: TGTGCCAGCAGGCAGGCAGGGGTCCACGAGCAGTACTTC. This codes for CASRQAGVHEQYF.

The J gene is TRBJ2-1, the V gene TRBV11-1, with 12 bases fitting TRBD2. The germline gives CDR1 SGHAT, CDR2 FQDESV (reference sequence). The CDR3 contains 18 residues. Trimming cost V 6 bases and J 9 bases; bases outside gene matches: 18. DNA of the CDR3: TGTGCCAGCAGTTACCCCTCCGCCGGGACTAGCGGGTCTCGTGAGCAGTTCTTC. It codes for CASSYPSAGTSGSREQFF.

The chain combines TRBV10-2 with TRBJ1-1; D remains unclear. The CDR3 covers 12 residues. CDR1 is WSHSY, CDR2 SAAADI, per germline. Trimming left V 8 bases short and J 1 base short, with 8 bases between. The CDR3 DNA is TGCGCCAGCCGGGCCTCGAACACTGAAGCTTTCTTT. Residues: CASRASNTEAFF.

The rearrangement links TRBV29-1 to TRBJ2-5; D is tentatively TRBD1 or TRBD2 (5 bases each). The V and J ends lost 7 bases and 5 bases respectively, with 14 bases between them. This CDR3 has 12 amino acids. In germline, CDR1 is SQVTM, CDR2 ANQGSEA. For the CDR3, the DNA is TGCAGCGCTCCCCCGGGGCCGGAGACCCAGTACTTC. Translated: CSAPPGPETQYF.

The J gene is TRBJ2-7, the V gene TRBV28; no clear D. V dropped 3 bases and J dropped 5 bases, with 8 bases sitting between them. The length of the CDR3 is 12 residues. Per germline, CDR1 MDHEN and CDR2 SYDVKM. The CDR3 bases are TGTGCCAGCAGTTTTGCTGCCAACGAGCAGTACTTC. Its protein product is CASSFAANEQYF. The whole variable domain, filled in from reference TRBV28 and TRBJ2-7, reads DVKVTQSSRYLVKRTGEKVFLECVQDMDHENMFWYRQDPGLGLRLIYFSYDVKMKEKGDIPEGYSVSREKKERFSLILESASTNQTSMYLCASSFAANEQYFGPGTRLTVT.

The rearrangement joins TRBV18 to TRBJ2-7; 8 nucleotides line up with TRBD1. V lost 4 bases, J lost 5 bases, and 7 bases stayed unmatched. The CDR3 loop spans 14 amino acids. Germline values: CDR1 KGHSH, CDR2 LQKENI. The chain's CDR3 is CASSLLDRGHEQYF. In DNA form, the CDR3 reads TGTGCCAGCTCACTTCTTGACAGGGGCCACGAGCAGTACTTC.

This clone was detected only a few times. The V call is TRBV4-1, the J call TRBJ2-3; the D gene could be TRBD1 or TRBD2 (6 bases each). V dropped 2 bases and J dropped 2 bases, with 20 bases sitting between them. The CDR3 runs 18 residues. Germline V gene lookup returns CDR1 MGHRA and CDR2 YSYEKL. In DNA, the CDR3 is TGCGCCAGCAGCCAATGGTTACAAGGACAGCGGGTCACAGATACGCAGTATTTT. It codes for CASSQWLQGQRVTDTQYF.

The chain is built from TRBV6-5 and TRBJ2-7; 8 bases fit TRBD1. This CDR3 is 16 amino acids long. Germline trimming cut 2 bases from V and 6 bases from J; bases unmatched to any gene: 12. Looked up from germline, CDR1 is MNHEY and CDR2 is SVGAGI. The CDR3 sequence is CASSYKGTGLLGEQYF. In DNA, the CDR3 is TGTGCCAGCAGTTACAAGGGGACAGGTTTGTTAGGCGAGCAGTACTTC.